This T cell receptor beta chain is from a study of T cell responses to AZD1222 COVID-19 vaccine. Study conclusions and caveats: The donor group comprised mostly white British people and more females; the analysis possibly underestimated clonal diversity. Sampling captured repertoires only after the peak T cell response.

Between the trimmed V and J ends, which lost 4 bases and 4 bases, there was a span of 19 bases. This CDR3 contains 16 residues. CDR1 is KGHSH, CDR2 LQKENI, per germline. Here immunoSEQ multiplex PCR was the method, and the copy in TCRdb shows in-frame clones only, minus some. Of 150,000 to 200,000 clones in the sample, about 90% are singletons; the top ten hold around 0.99%. As to this clone: Its antigen remains unknown.

This specimen was peripheral blood, taken 28 days after the second AZD1222 dose. V is TRBV18 and J is TRBJ2-5; D might be TRBD2 (6 bases). This sequence originates from an adult who received the AZD1222 COVID-19 vaccine. CDR3 nucleotide sequence: TGTGCCAGCTCACAGCTCTCCGCGGGGCCTGGAGAGACCCAGTACTTC. As protein: CASSQLSAGPGETQYF.